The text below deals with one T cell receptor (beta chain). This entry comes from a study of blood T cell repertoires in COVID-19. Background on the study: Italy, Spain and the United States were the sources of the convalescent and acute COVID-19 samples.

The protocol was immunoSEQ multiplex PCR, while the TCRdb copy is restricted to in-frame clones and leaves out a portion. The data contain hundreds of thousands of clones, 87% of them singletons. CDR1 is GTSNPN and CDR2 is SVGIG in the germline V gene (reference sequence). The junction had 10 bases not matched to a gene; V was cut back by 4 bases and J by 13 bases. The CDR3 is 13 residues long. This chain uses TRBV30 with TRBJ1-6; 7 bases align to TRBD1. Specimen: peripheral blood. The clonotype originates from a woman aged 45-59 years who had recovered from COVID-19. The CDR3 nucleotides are TGTGCCTGGAACCAAGGGGGCCGGTTTCCCCTCCACTTT. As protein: CAWNQGGRFPLHF.